One and the same sample provided the 22 T cell receptor beta chains below, sequenced in a study of immune evolution from preneoplasia to lung adenocarcinoma (dated by TCRdb to about 2021). Library prep was done by the immunoSEQ multiplex PCR assay. TCRdb's version of the immuneACCESS table is confined to in-frame rearrangements and falls short of the full clone set. An unresolved V gene accounts for under half of the shortfall where checked; the remainder is of unknown origin. The sample table shows about 4,900 clones, and about 88% are seen once. The ten top clones hold roughly 2.1% of the sample. Sequencing used FFPE atypical adenomatous hyperplasia tissue from the lung. In light of the paper, this sample's cell subset or site label describes: atypical adenomatous hyperplasia (AAH), lung preneoplasia. These receptors were collected from a person aged 70 to 85 with lung adenocarcinoma.

This clone was counted only a few times. The J gene is TRBJ2-7, the V gene TRBV6-4; D might be TRBD1 (6 bases). The CDR3 totals 13 residues. Trimming pared 6 bases from V and 2 bases from J, leaving 11 bases between. Germline V CDR1 and CDR2: MRHNA, SNTAGT. CDR3 sequence (DNA): TGTGCCAGCAGGTCGACAGGAACCTACGAGCAGTACTTC. It yields the protein CASRSTGTYEQYF.

The gene calls are TRBV5-4 and TRBJ2-1; TRBD1 is a possible D gene (5 bases). Deletions cut 4 bases from V and 5 bases from J, with 19 bases between. Germline loops: CDR1 SGHNT, CDR2 YYREEE (reference sequence). CDR3 length: 16 residues. This chain's CDR3 is CASSQRSQGPDNEQFF. DNA of the CDR3: TGTGCCAGCAGCCAGCGATCCCAGGGTCCCGACAATGAGCAGTTCTTC.

The chain joins TRBV2 to TRBJ1-3; D is possibly TRBD1 (5 bases). Germline-derived CDR1 and CDR2 are SNHLY and FYNNEI. V was trimmed by 6 bases and J by 2 bases, leaving 14 bases between them. The CDR3 contains 15 residues. CDR3 protein: CASRNAGFAGNTIYF. CDR3 coding DNA: TGTGCCAGCAGAAACGCAGGGTTTGCTGGAAACACCATATATTTT.

This chain joins TRBV18 and TRBJ2-7; either TRBD1 or TRBD2 may fit D (5 bases each). Trimming stripped 4 bases from V and 2 bases from J, with 12 bases between. The germline CDR1 and CDR2 sequences are KGHSH and LQKENI. This CDR3 spans 14 amino acids. The CDR3 sequence is CASSRPGRTYEQYF. Here the CDR3 DNA reads TGTGCCAGCTCACGCCCGGGACGGACCTACGAGCAGTACTTC.

This sequence joins TRBV28 and TRBJ2-7, with TRBD1 as a possible D gene (6 bases). The CDR3 contains 13 residues. V shed 8 bases and J shed 3 bases, with 14 bases lying between them. Germline V gives CDR1 MDHEN, CDR2 SYDVKM. The CDR3 loop is CASASQGIYEQYF. The CDR3 DNA reads as TGTGCCAGCGCCAGCCAGGGGATCTACGAGCAGTACTTC. The whole variable domain, filled in from reference TRBV28 and TRBJ2-7, reads DVKVTQSSRYLVKRTGEKVFLECVQDMDHENMFWYRQDPGLGLRLIYFSYDVKMKEKGDIPEGYSVSREKKERFSLILESASTNQTSMYLCASASQGIYEQYFGPGTRLTVT.

This chain uses TRBV7-9 with TRBJ2-2, with 7 bases identical to TRBD2. Looked up from germline, CDR1 is SEHNR and CDR2 is FQNEAQ (reference sequence). Trimming took 1 base from V and 3 from J; bases not matched to a gene: 8. The CDR3 is made up of 17 amino acids. The CDR3 region is CASSLGRSSGDTGELFF. The DNA for the CDR3 is TGTGCCAGCAGCTTAGGAAGGTCTAGCGGAGACACCGGGGAGCTGTTTTTT. Combining the CDR3 with reference TRBV7-9 and TRBJ2-2 gives the whole variable domain DTGVSQNPRHKITKRGQNVTFRCDPISEHNRLYWYRQTLGQGPEFLTYFQNEAQLEKSRLLSDRFSAERPKGSFSTLEIQRTEQGDSAMYLCASSLGRSSGDTGELFFGEGSRLTVL.

The V call is TRBV9, the J call TRBJ2-3; 9 bases agree with TRBD2. The V gene end was trimmed by 0 bases and the J gene end by 1 base; junction bases not matched to a gene: 0. The CDR3 has 15 amino acids. The germline V gene encodes CDR1 SGDLS and CDR2 YYNGEE. This chain's CDR3 is CASSVVAGGTDTQYF. As DNA, the CDR3 is TGTGCCAGCAGCGTAGTAGCGGGGGGCACAGATACGCAGTATTTT.

The rearrangement links TRBV19 to TRBJ2-7; TRBD1 might be the D (6 bases). Per the germline V gene, CDR1 is LNHDA and CDR2 is SQIVND (reference sequence). This CDR3 has 13 residues. V shed 4 bases and J shed 3 bases, with 10 bases lying between them. The CDR3 DNA follows: TGTGCCAGTAGTAGGGGGCGAAACTACGAGCAGTACTTC. Its protein is CASSRGRNYEQYF.

The rearrangement links TRBV7-3 to TRBJ2-3; 10 bases are a match to TRBD2. Germline V gene data show CDR1 as SGHTA and CDR2 as FQGTGA. V shed 4 bases and J 2 bases; nucleotides not matched to a gene: 3. CDR3 length equals 15 residues. CDR3 region: CASSSTSGNTDTQYF. The CDR3, as DNA: TGTGCCAGCAGCTCCACTAGCGGGAACACAGATACGCAGTATTTT.

The gene calls are TRBV28 and TRBJ2-1, with D perhaps matching TRBD2 (6 bases). The V gene lost 6 bases and the J gene lost 7 bases, with 19 bases spanning the gap. Germline CDR1 reads MDHEN; CDR2 reads SYDVKM. CDR3 length equals 15 residues. CDR3 protein: CASSRRGLRENEQFF. In nucleotides, the CDR3 is TGTGCCAGCAGCCGCCGGGGACTTCGAGAGAATGAGCAGTTCTTC.

The chain combines TRBV30 with TRBJ2-5, with 8 nucleotides matching TRBD1. The end of the DNA is better explained by TRBJ2-7, so the J call may be wrong. Germline CDR1 is GTSNPN and CDR2 is SVGIG (reference sequence). The CDR3 extends over 12 amino acids. CDR3 DNA sequence: TGTGCTCTCAGGACAGGGCCATACGAGCAGTACTTC. Protein product: CALRTGPYEQYF.

A few counts support this clone. The V and J genes are TRBV28 and TRBJ1-1; TRBD1 matches 9 bases. There are 17 residues in the CDR3. With 6 bases clipped from V and 2 bases from J, the junction kept 13 bases outside the gene matches. Germline CDR1 is MDHEN and CDR2 is SYDVKM. CDR3 amino acids: CASSLSGTGYQNTEAFF. The CDR3 DNA sequence: TGTGCCAGCAGCCTATCGGGGACAGGGTACCAAAACACTGAAGCTTTCTTT.

This chain uses TRBV19 with TRBJ2-7, with 10 bases identical to TRBD1. Germline V gene data show CDR1 as LNHDA and CDR2 as SQIVND (reference sequence). CDR3 size: 14 residues. The V segment lost 7 bases and the J segment 3 bases; nucleotides outside the gene matches: 6. This CDR3 is CASKPGTGDYEQYF. The CDR3 coding sequence is TGTGCCAGTAAGCCCGGGACAGGGGACTACGAGCAGTACTTC.

The J gene is TRBJ1-1, the V gene TRBV6-5, with no clear D. This CDR3 contains 16 residues. Trimming removed 0 bases from V and 0 bases from J, with 11 bases in between. Germline lookup yields CDR1 MNHEY and CDR2 SVGAGI. CDR3 bases: TGTGCCAGCAGTTACTCTTTCGGCGGAATGAACACTGAAGCTTTCTTT. Translating it yields CASSYSFGGMNTEAFF.

This clone was picked up one time. The V call is TRBV14, the J call TRBJ1-1; D is possibly TRBD1 (6 bases). Germline CDR1 and CDR2: SGHDN and FVKESK. The length of the CDR3 is 16 residues. Trimming removed 0 bases at V and 5 bases at J, with 16 bases between. CDR3: CASSQDIRGVETEAFF. The CDR3 nucleotides are TGTGCCAGCAGCCAAGATATAAGGGGGGTCGAGACTGAAGCTTTCTTT.

The chain is built from TRBV28 and TRBJ2-1, with 10 bases aligning to TRBD1. The CDR3 spans 15 residues. Losses at the gene ends were 4 bases for V and 7 bases for J; bases not matched to a gene: 7. Germline V gives CDR1 MDHEN, CDR2 SYDVKM. CDR3 nucleotide sequence: TGTGCCAGCAGTTATCGGGACAGGGGTGGGAATGAGCAGTTCTTC. The encoded protein is CASSYRDRGGNEQFF.

The chain employs TRBV10-1 and TRBJ1-5; 8 bases map to TRBD1. Germline trimming cut 2 bases from V and 5 bases from J; bases unmatched to any gene: 5. Germline CDR1 reads WNHNN; CDR2 reads SYGVQD (reference sequence). The length of the CDR3 is 15 residues. The CDR3 DNA is TGCGCCAGCAGTGAGAGGCAGGGGGCACATCAGCCCCAGCATTTT. Amino acids: CASSERQGAHQPQHF.

The chain has TRBV18 and TRBJ1-5; D not resolved. The CDR3 totals 14 residues. Trimming shortened V by 3 bases and J by 7 bases, and 13 bases separated the two germline ends. The V gene's germline CDR1 is KGHSH and CDR2 LQKENI. The CDR3 loop reads CASSPGLSSQPQHF. The CDR3 coding sequence is TGTGCCAGCTCACCCGGGCTTTCTTCCCAGCCCCAGCATTTT.

This rearrangement joins TRBV30 to TRBJ2-7; 9 nucleotides agree with TRBD1. V was pared by 5 bases and J by 3 bases, with 2 bases of the junction left unmatched. CDR1 GTSNPN and CDR2 SVGIG come from the germline V gene (reference sequence). The CDR3 contains 12 residues. CDR3 loop: CAWGTGNYEQYF. The CDR3 DNA reads as TGTGCCTGGGGGACAGGGAACTACGAGCAGTACTTC.

The chain is built from TRBV6-5 and TRBJ1-1; no firm D call. CDR1 and CDR2 (germline): MNHEY, SVGAGI. The CDR3 loop spans 13 amino acids. V lost 5 bases and J 3 bases, leaving 10 bases between the germline ends. The CDR3 region has the DNA TGTGCCAGCAGTAACCGGGTAGACACTGAAGCTTTCTTT. It translates to CASSNRVDTEAFF.

This clone occurred once. J is TRBJ2-5 and V is TRBV19, with 8 bases matching TRBD2. Trimming cost V 5 bases and J 6 bases; bases outside gene matches: 5. Germline CDR1 is LNHDA and CDR2 is SQIVND (reference sequence). The CDR3 loop spans 13 amino acids. The CDR3 loop is CASSLSGTKTQYF. DNA of the CDR3: TGTGCCAGTAGTCTTAGCGGGACAAAGACCCAGTACTTC. The full variable domain, with the rest looked up from reference TRBV19 and TRBJ2-5, is DGGITQSPKYLFRKEGQNVTLSCEQNLNHDAMYWYRQDPGQGLRLIYYSQIVNDFQKGDIAEGYSVSREKKESFPLTVTSAQKNPTAFYLCASSLSGTKTQYFGPGTRLLVL.

This clone showed up just once. V usage is TRBV9 and J usage is TRBJ2-2, with D tentatively TRBD1 (6 bases). Germline CDR1 is SGDLS and CDR2 is YYNGEE. Trimming left V 3 bases short and J 6 bases short, with 12 bases between. CDR3 size: 14 residues. CDR3 DNA: TGTGCCAGCAGCGATAACAGGGTGCCCGGGGAGCTGTTTTTT. As protein: CASSDNRVPGELFF.